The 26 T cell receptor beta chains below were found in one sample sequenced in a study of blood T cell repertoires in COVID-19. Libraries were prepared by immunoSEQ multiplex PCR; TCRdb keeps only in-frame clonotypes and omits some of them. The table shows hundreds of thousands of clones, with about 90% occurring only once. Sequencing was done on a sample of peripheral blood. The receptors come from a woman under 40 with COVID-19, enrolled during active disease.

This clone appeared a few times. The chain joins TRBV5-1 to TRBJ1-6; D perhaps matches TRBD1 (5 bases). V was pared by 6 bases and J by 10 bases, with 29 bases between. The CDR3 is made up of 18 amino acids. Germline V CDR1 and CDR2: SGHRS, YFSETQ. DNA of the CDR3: TGCGCCAGCAAGGTCGGGGGGACCCAGGTGTACTGGGACTCACCCCTCCACTTT. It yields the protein CASKVGGTQVYWDSPLHF.

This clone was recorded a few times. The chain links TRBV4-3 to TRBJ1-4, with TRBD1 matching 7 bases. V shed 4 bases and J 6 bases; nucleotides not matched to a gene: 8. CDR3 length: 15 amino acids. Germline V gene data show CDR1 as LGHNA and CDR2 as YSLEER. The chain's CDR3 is CASSRELQGDEKLFF. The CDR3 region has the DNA TGCGCCAGCAGCCGGGAACTCCAGGGGGATGAAAAACTGTTTTTT.

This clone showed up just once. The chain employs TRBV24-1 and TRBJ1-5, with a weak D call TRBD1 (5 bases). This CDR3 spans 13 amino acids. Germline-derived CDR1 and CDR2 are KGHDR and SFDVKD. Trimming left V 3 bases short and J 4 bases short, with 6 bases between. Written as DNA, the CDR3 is TGTGCCACCAGTGATGGGGCAAATCAGCCCCAGCATTTT. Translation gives CATSDGANQPQHF.

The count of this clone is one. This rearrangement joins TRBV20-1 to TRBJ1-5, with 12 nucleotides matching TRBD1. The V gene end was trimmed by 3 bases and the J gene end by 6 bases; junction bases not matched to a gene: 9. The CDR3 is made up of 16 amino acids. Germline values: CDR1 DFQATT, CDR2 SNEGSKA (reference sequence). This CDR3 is CSASRPGTGGGQPQHF. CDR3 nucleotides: TGCAGTGCTAGTCGTCCCGGGACAGGGGGCGGTCAGCCCCAGCATTTT.

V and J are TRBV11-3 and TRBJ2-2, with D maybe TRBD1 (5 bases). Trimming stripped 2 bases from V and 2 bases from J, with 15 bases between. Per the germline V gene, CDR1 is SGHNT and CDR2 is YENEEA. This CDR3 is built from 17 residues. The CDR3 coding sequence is TGTGCCAGCAGCTTAACCTTAGGCAGGGTCAACACCGGGGAGCTGTTTTTT. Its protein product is CASSLTLGRVNTGELFF.

The CDR3 protein is CASSQDWGARTDTQYF. CDR3 nucleotide sequence: TGCGCCAGCAGCCAAGATTGGGGCGCCCGCACAGATACGCAGTATTTT. The chain combines TRBV4-3 with TRBJ2-3; a possible D gene is TRBD1 (5 bases). CDR1 is LGHNA and CDR2 is YSLEER in the germline V gene. V lost 0 bases and J lost 1, with 11 bases in between. The CDR3 loop spans 16 amino acids.

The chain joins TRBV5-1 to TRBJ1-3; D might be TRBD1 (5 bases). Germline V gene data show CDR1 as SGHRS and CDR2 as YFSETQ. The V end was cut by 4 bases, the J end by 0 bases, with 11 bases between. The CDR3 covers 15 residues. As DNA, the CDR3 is TGCGCCAGCAGCCGGGACGGGAGCTCTGGAAACACCATATATTTT. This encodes CASSRDGSSGNTIYF.

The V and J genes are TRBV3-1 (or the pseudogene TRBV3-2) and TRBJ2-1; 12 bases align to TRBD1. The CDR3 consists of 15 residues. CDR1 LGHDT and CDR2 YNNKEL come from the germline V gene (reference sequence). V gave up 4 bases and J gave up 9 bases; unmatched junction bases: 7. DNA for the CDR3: TGTGCCAGCAGCCTGCGAGGGACAGGGGGCAGTGAGCAGTTCTTC. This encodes CASSLRGTGGSEQFF.

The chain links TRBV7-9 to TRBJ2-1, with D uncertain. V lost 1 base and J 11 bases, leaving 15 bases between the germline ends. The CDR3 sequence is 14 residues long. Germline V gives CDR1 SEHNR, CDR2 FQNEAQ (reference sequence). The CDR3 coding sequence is TGTGCCAGCAGCTTAGTCGCGGCGGCGCTACAGCAGTTCTTC. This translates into CASSLVAAALQQFF.

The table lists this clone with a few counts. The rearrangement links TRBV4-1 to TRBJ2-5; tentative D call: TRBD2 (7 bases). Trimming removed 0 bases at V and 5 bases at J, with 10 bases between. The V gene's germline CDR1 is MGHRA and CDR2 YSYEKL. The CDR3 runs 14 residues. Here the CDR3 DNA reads TGCGCCAGCAGCCAAGAAAAGGGGGGGGAGACCCAGTACTTC. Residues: CASSQEKGGETQYF.

For the CDR3, the DNA is TGTGCCAGCAACAGGGAAGGGAAACGGGATACGCAGTATTTT. Its protein product is CASNREGKRDTQYF. V and J are TRBV2 and TRBJ2-3; the D gene is possibly TRBD1 (6 bases). Germline CDR1 reads SNHLY; CDR2 reads FYNNEI. CDR3 size: 14 residues. The germline V and J ends were trimmed by 7 bases and 6 bases, with 17 bases remaining between them.

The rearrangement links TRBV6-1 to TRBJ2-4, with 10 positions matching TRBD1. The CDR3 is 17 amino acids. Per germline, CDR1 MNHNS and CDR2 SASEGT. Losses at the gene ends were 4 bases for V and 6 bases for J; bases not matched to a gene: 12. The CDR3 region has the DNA TGTGCCAGCAGTGCCGGGACAGGGGCTGCAGGGGGAAACATTCAGTACTTC. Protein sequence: CASSAGTGAAGGNIQYF.

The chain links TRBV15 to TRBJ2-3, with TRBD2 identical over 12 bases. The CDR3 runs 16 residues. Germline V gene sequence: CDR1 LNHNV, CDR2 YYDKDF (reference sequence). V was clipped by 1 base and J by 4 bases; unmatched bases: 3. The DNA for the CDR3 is TGTGCCACCAGCAGAGCGCTAGCGGGGGGGCCAGATACGCAGTATTTT. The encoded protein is CATSRALAGGPDTQYF. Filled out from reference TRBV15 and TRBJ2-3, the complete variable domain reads DAMVIQNPRYQVTQFGKPVTLSCSQTLNHNVMYWYQQKSSQAPKLLFHYYDKDFNNEADTPDNFQSRRPNTSFCFLDIRSPGLGDTAMYLCATSRALAGGPDTQYFGPGTRLTVL.

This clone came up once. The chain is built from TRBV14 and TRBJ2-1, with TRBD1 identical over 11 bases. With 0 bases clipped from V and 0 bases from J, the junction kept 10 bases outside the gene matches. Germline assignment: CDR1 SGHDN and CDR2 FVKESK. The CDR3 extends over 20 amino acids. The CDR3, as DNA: TGTGCCAGCAGCCAAGACTTGAAGGACAGGGGGCTCCCCTCCTACAATGAGCAGTTCTTC. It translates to CASSQDLKDRGLPSYNEQFF.

CDR3 region: CASSPQGFPVYEQYF. Written as DNA, the CDR3 is TGTGCCAGCAGCCCACAGGGGTTTCCAGTTTACGAGCAGTACTTC. The chain couples TRBV7-8 to TRBJ2-7; 7 bases are a match to TRBD1. Trimming took 5 bases from V and 4 from J; bases not matched to a gene: 11. The length of the CDR3 is 15 residues. Germline-derived CDR1 and CDR2 are SGHVS and FQNEAQ.

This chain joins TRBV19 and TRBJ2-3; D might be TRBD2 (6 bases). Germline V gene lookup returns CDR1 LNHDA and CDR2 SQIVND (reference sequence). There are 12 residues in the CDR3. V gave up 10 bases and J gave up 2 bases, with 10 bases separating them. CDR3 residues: CATRDSTDTQYF. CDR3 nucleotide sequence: TGTGCCACCCGGGACTCCACAGATACGCAGTATTTT.

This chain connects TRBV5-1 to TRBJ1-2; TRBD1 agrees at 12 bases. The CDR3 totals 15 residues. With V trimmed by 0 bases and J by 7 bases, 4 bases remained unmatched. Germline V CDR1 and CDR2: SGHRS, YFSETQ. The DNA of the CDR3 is TGCGCCAGCAGCTTGGAAGGGACAGGGGGCCTTGGCTACACCTTC. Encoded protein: CASSLEGTGGLGYTF. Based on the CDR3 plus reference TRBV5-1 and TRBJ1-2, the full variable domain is KAGVTQTPRYLIKTRGQQVTLSCSPISGHRSVSWYQQTPGQGLQFLFEYFSETQRNKGNFPGRFSGRQFSNSRSEMNVSTLELGDSALYLCASSLEGTGGLGYTFGSGTRLTVV.

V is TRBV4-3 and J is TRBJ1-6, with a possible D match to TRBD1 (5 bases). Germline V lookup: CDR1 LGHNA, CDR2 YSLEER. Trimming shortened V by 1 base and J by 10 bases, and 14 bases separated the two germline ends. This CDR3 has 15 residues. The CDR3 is CASSQVSQGKSPLHF. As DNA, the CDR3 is TGCGCCAGCAGCCAAGTTTCCCAGGGTAAATCACCCCTCCACTTT.

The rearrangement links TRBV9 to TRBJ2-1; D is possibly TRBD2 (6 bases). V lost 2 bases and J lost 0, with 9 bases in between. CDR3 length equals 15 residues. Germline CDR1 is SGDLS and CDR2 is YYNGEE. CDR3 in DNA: TGTGCCAGCAGCGTTAGCGGAGGCTCCTACAATGAGCAGTTCTTC. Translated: CASSVSGGSYNEQFF. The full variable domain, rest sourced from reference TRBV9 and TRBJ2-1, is DSGVTQTPKHLITATGQRVTLRCSPRSGDLSVYWYQQSLDQGLQFLIQYYNGEERAKGNILERFSAQQFPDLHSELNLSSLELGDSALYFCASSVSGGSYNEQFFGPGTRLTVL.

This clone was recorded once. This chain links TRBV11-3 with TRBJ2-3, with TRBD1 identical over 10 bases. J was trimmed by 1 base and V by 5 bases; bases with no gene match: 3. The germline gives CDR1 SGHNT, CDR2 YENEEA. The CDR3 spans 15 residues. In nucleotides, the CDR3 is TGTGCCAGCAGCCACGGGACAGGGGGCACAGATACGCAGTATTTT. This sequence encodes CASSHGTGGTDTQYF.

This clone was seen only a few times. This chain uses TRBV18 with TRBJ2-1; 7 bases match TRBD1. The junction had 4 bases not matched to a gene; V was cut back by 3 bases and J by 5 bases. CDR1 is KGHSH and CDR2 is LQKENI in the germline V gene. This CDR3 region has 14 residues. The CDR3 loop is CASSPPTGNNEQFF. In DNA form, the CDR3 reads TGTGCCAGCTCACCCCCGACAGGGAACAATGAGCAGTTCTTC. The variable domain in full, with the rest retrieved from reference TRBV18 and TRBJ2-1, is NAGVMQNPRHLVRRRGQEARLRCSPMKGHSHVYWYRQLPEEGLKFMVYLQKENIIDESGMPKERFSAEFPKEGPSILRIQQVVRGDSAAYFCASSPPTGNNEQFFGPGTRLTVL.

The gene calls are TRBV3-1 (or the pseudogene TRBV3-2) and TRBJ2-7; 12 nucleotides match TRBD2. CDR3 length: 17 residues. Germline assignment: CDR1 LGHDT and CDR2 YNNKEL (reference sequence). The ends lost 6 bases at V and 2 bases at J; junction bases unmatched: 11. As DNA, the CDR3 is TGTGCCAGCAGTTACGGGACTAGCGGGTGCCCCCCCTACGAGCAGTACGTC. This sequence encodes CASSYGTSGCPPYEQYV.

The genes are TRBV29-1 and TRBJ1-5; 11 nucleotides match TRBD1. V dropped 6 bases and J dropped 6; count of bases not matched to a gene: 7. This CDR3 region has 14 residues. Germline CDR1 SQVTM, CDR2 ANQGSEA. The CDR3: CSVGDRGMAQPQHF. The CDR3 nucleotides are TGCAGCGTCGGGGACAGGGGGATGGCTCAGCCCCAGCATTTT.

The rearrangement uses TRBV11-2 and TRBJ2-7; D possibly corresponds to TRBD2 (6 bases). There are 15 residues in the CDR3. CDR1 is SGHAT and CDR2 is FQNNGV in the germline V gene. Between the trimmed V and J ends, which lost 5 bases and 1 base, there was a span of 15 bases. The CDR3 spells CASSLLIGGSYEQYF. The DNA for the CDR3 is TGTGCCAGCAGCCTACTTATCGGGGGTTCCTACGAGCAGTACTTC.

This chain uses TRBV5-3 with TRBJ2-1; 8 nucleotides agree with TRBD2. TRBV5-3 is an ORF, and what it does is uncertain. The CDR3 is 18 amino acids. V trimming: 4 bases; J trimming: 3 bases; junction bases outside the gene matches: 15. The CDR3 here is CARSPKRGGQLDYNEQFF. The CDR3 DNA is TGTGCCAGAAGCCCAAAACGGGGGGGGCAGCTGGACTACAATGAGCAGTTCTTC.

CDR3: CASSSRLAGGNEQFF. As DNA, the CDR3 is TGTGCCAGCAGTTCAAGGCTAGCGGGAGGTAATGAGCAGTTCTTC. The gene calls are TRBV28 and TRBJ2-1; 11 nucleotides match TRBD2. CDR1 and CDR2 from the germline V gene are MDHEN and SYDVKM. Germline trimming cut 4 bases from V and 7 bases from J; bases unmatched to any gene: 6. CDR3 size: 15 residues.